Following are 16 T cell receptor beta chains from one sample sequenced in a study of blood T cell repertoires in COVID-19. Measured with immunoSEQ multiplex PCR; TCRdb has only the in-frame clones, and not every one. The sample has about 370,000 clones; 90% are singletons. The sample consisted of peripheral blood. Receptor source: a man aged 18 to 29 with active or convalescent COVID-19.

This chain joins TRBV24-1 and TRBJ2-2, with D uncertain. V was trimmed by 0 bases and J by 6 bases, leaving 4 bases between them. CDR1 and CDR2 from the germline V gene are KGHDR and SFDVKD. This CDR3 has 13 amino acids. CDR3 DNA: TGTGCCACCAGTGATTTGGGAGCCGGGGAGCTGTTTTTT. It specifies CATSDLGAGELFF.

The chain recombines TRBV14 with TRBJ2-5; TRBD2 is a possible D gene (6 bases). Germline CDR1 reads SGHDN; CDR2 reads FVKESK. V shed 3 bases and J shed 5 bases, with 22 bases lying between them. CDR3 length equals 17 residues. The CDR3 loop is CASSHWRTTSPGETQYF. The CDR3 DNA reads as TGTGCCAGCAGCCATTGGAGGACTACTTCTCCGGGGGAGACCCAGTACTTC.

V gene TRBV7-9 combines with J gene TRBJ2-7, with 8 bases identical to TRBD1. The CDR3 is 15 amino acids. Germline V gene lookup returns CDR1 SEHNR and CDR2 FQNEAQ (reference sequence). V trimming: 3 bases; J trimming: 5 bases; junction bases outside the gene matches: 9. The CDR3 sequence is CASSLKTGAHHEQYF. The CDR3 DNA reads as TGTGCCAGCAGCTTGAAGACAGGGGCCCACCACGAGCAGTACTTC.

J is TRBJ2-7 and V is TRBV27, with D possibly being TRBD2 (5 bases). CDR1 and CDR2 from the germline V gene are MNHEY and SMNVEV (reference sequence). The ends were cut back, 2 bases at V and 3 bases at J, with 11 bases in the middle. The CDR3 consists of 14 residues. The CDR3 reads CASSLSSEFYEQYF. CDR3 sequence (DNA): TGTGCCAGCAGTTTAAGTAGCGAGTTCTACGAGCAGTACTTC.

The chain links TRBV11-1 to TRBJ1-6; no clear D. V was clipped by 3 bases and J by 6 bases, with 15 bases between them. The CDR3 has 16 residues. CDR1 is SGHAT, CDR2 FQDESV, per germline (reference sequence). CDR3 region: CASSFGGRGSNSPLHF. CDR3 DNA: TGTGCCAGCAGCTTTGGAGGGAGAGGAAGTAATTCACCCCTCCACTTT.

The chain links TRBV7-2 to TRBJ2-2; TRBD2 matches 11 bases. Germline trimming cut 4 bases from V and 0 bases from J; bases unmatched to any gene: 4. This CDR3 comprises 17 residues. Germline V gene data show CDR1 as SGHTA and CDR2 as FQGNSA. For the CDR3, the DNA is TGTGCCAGCAGCTACCGGACTAGCGGGCCGAACACCGGGGAGCTGTTTTTT. Amino acids: CASSYRTSGPNTGELFF.

The gene calls are TRBV3-1 (or the pseudogene TRBV3-2) and TRBJ1-4; D perhaps matches TRBD1 (6 bases). From germline, CDR1 is LGHDT and CDR2 YNNKEL (reference sequence). This CDR3 contains 16 residues. Trimming stripped 1 base from V and 5 bases from J, with 14 bases between. CDR3: CASSQVGAGDNEKLFF. CDR3 nucleotide sequence: TGTGCCAGCAGCCAAGTAGGTGCAGGGGACAATGAAAAACTGTTTTTT.

The CDR3 DNA is TGTGCCAGCAGTTTAACCTGGAGCAACTATGGCTACACCTTC. It codes for CASSLTWSNYGYTF. This rearrangement joins TRBV27 to TRBJ1-2; D ambiguous. Germline V CDR1 and CDR2: MNHEY, SMNVEV (reference sequence). The V end lost 2 bases, the J end lost 2 bases, and 9 bases lay between the germline ends. CDR3 size: 14 residues.

The chain recombines TRBV4-1 with TRBJ1-6; TRBD1 matches 7 bases. J lost 8 bases, V lost 4 bases, and 8 bases had no gene match. This CDR3 contains 15 residues. Germline CDR1 reads MGHRA; CDR2 reads YSYEKL. The CDR3 is CASSPRDSHDSPLHF. The CDR3 DNA reads TGCGCCAGCAGCCCACGGGACAGCCACGATTCACCCCTCCACTTT.

The chain couples TRBV4-3 to TRBJ2-5; the match to TRBD1 covers 8 bases. This CDR3 spans 14 amino acids. V trimming: 4 bases; J trimming: 5 bases; junction bases outside the gene matches: 6. In germline, CDR1 is LGHNA, CDR2 YSLEER. CDR3 sequence reads: CASSPGQGAETQYF. CDR3 coding DNA: TGCGCCAGCAGCCCCGGACAGGGTGCGGAGACCCAGTACTTC.

The genes are TRBV7-9 and TRBJ1-4; D gene ambiguous. This CDR3 has 13 amino acids. V dropped 5 bases and J dropped 7 bases, with 11 bases sitting between them. Germline V gene data show CDR1 as SEHNR and CDR2 as FQNEAQ (reference sequence). The CDR3 reads CASSPPGSEKLFF. For the CDR3, the DNA is TGTGCCAGCAGCCCCCCAGGTTCTGAAAAACTGTTTTTT. Filled out from reference TRBV7-9 and TRBJ1-4, the complete variable domain reads DTGVSQNPRHKITKRGQNVTFRCDPISEHNRLYWYRQTLGQGPEFLTYFQNEAQLEKSRLLSDRFSAERPKGSFSTLEIQRTEQGDSAMYLCASSPPGSEKLFFGSGTQLSVL.

This clone was observed a few times. The chain uses TRBV7-9 and TRBJ2-1, with 9 bases aligning to TRBD1. The V segment lost 5 bases and the J segment 0 bases; nucleotides outside the gene matches: 8. The CDR3 consists of 17 residues. Per the germline V gene, CDR1 is SEHNR and CDR2 is FQNEAQ (reference sequence). In DNA, the CDR3 is TGTGCCAGCAGCCGGGGACAGGGATTTTCCTCCTACAATGAGCAGTTCTTC. Translating gives CASSRGQGFSSYNEQFF. Full variable domain (missing parts from reference TRBV7-9 and TRBJ2-1): DTGVSQNPRHKITKRGQNVTFRCDPISEHNRLYWYRQTLGQGPEFLTYFQNEAQLEKSRLLSDRFSAERPKGSFSTLEIQRTEQGDSAMYLCASSRGQGFSSYNEQFFGPGTRLTVL.

CDR3 sequence reads: CASSFAQNSGNTIYF. DNA for the CDR3: TGTGCCAGCAGCTTCGCACAGAACTCTGGAAACACCATATATTTT. The V and J genes are TRBV7-2 and TRBJ1-3; D gene ambiguous. With 3 bases removed from V and 0 bases from J, the gap between germline ends came to 9 bases. Germline CDR1 and CDR2: SGHTA and FQGNSA. This CDR3 has 15 residues.

The chain combines TRBV4-1 with TRBJ1-3; 8 nucleotides match TRBD1. The V segment lost 1 base and the J segment 1 base; nucleotides outside the gene matches: 0. The CDR3 is made up of 15 amino acids. Germline V lookup: CDR1 MGHRA, CDR2 YSYEKL. Here the CDR3 reads CASSQGTGSGNTIYF. The CDR3 coding sequence is TGCGCCAGCAGCCAAGGGACAGGGTCTGGAAACACCATATATTTT.

The chain uses TRBV4-2 and TRBJ2-3; no clear D. The CDR3 totals 14 residues. CDR1 LGHNA and CDR2 YNFKEQ come from the germline V gene. V was clipped by 0 bases and J by 3 bases, with 7 bases between them. The CDR3 bases are TGTGCCAGCAGCCAAGATCCGAGGACAGATACGCAGTATTTT. Translation: CASSQDPRTDTQYF.

The rearrangement uses TRBV30 and TRBJ1-1; unclear D gene. Per the germline V gene, CDR1 is GTSNPN and CDR2 is SVGIG (reference sequence). CDR3 length: 15 residues. V lost 3 bases, J lost 7 bases, and 21 bases lay in between. The DNA of the CDR3 is TGTGCCTGGAGCGGGTTCGGGTCTCCAGGAGGTGAAGCTTTCTTT. It encodes CAWSGFGSPGGEAFF.